The rows below give T cell receptor beta chains drawn from one sample of a study of blood T cell repertoires in COVID-19. Produced via immunoSEQ multiplex PCR; TCRdb's table is partial and in-frame only. The data hold roughly 130,000 clones, with about 88% observed a single time. The sample consisted of peripheral blood. These receptors were collected from a man between 50 and 59 years old with active COVID-19. Each CDR3 is given with its conserved first and last residue. D genes are given only for firm matches. For some rows the clone size is stated as once, few or many, or as a class when expanded; others skip it.

V gene	D gene	clone size	J gene	CDR3 protein	CDR3 DNA
TRBV19	.	.	TRBJ1-1	CASQNHGQNTEAFF	TGTGCCAGCCAGAACCACGGACAGAACACTGAAGCTTTCTTT
TRBV5-5	.	.	TRBJ2-4	CASSKGVAKNIQYF	TGTGCCAGCAGCAAGGGGGTAGCCAAAAACATTCAGTACTTC
TRBV7-8	.	.	TRBJ2-5	CASSLRRVFGGQETQYF	TGTGCCAGCAGCTTACGTCGTGTCTTCGGGGGCCAAGAGACCCAGTACTTC
TRBV7-3	.	.	TRBJ1-1	CASSFGGLNTEAFF	TGTGCCAGCAGCTTCGGGGGTTTAAACACTGAAGCTTTCTTT
TRBV15	TRBD2	.	TRBJ2-5	CATSNRLAKNQETQYF	TGTGCCACCAGCAACAGACTAGCGAAGAACCAAGAGACCCAGTACTTC
TRBV19	.	.	TRBJ1-3	CASRSEGNTIYF	TGTGCCAGTAGGAGTGAAGGAAACACCATATATTTT
TRBV3-1/TRBV3-2	.	.	TRBJ1-1	CASSHWTARNTEAFF	TGTGCCAGCAGCCACTGGACAGCTCGAAACACTGAAGCTTTCTTT
TRBV11-2	TRBD1	.	TRBJ1-3	CASSPWTGRGIGNTIYF	TGTGCCAGCAGCCCATGGACAGGGCGAGGGATTGGAAACACCATATATTTT
TRBV7-2	TRBD2	once	TRBJ2-6	CASSSSGGRSGANVLTF	TGTGCCAGCAGCTCCTCGGGAGGGCGCTCTGGGGCCAACGTCCTGACTTTC
TRBV6-1	.	.	TRBJ1-1	CASSEAGGRAFF	TGTGCCAGCAGTGAAGCGGGAGGGCGGGCTTTCTTT
TRBV30	.	.	TRBJ2-3	CAWTPERNTDTQYF	TGTGCCTGGACCCCGGAGCGGAACACAGATACGCAGTATTTT
TRBV19	TRBD1	.	TRBJ1-2	CASSGTVAYTF	TGTGCCAGTAGTGGGACAGTCGCCTACACCTTC
TRBV7-2	.	.	TRBJ2-3	CASSRSVAVGTDTQYF	TGTGCCAGCAGCCGCTCCGTAGCGGTCGGCACAGATACGCAGTATTTT
TRBV28	TRBD2	.	TRBJ2-2	CASSPSELAGNTGELFF	TGTGCCAGCAGCCCCTCCGAGCTAGCGGGGAACACCGGGGAGCTGTTTTTT
TRBV3-1/TRBV3-2	.	.	TRBJ2-2	CASSLTGSGELFF	TGTGCCAGCAGCCTAACAGGGTCCGGGGAGCTGTTTTTT
TRBV7-3	.	.	TRBJ1-5	CASSLSGAVNQPQHF	TGTGCCAGCAGCTTATCAGGGGCGGTCAATCAGCCCCAGCATTTT
TRBV29-1	.	.	TRBJ1-2	CSVVGANGYTF	TGCAGCGTTGTGGGAGCGAATGGCTACACCTTC
TRBV2	.	.	TRBJ2-7	CASSGGSRAYEQYF	TGTGCCAGCAGTGGCGGAAGCAGGGCCTACGAGCAGTACTTC
TRBV6-5	TRBD1	.	TRBJ1-6	CASRGQGASPLHF	TGTGCCAGCAGGGGACAGGGGGCTTCACCCCTCCACTTT
TRBV6-6	TRBD1	once	TRBJ1-2	CASSYFTGTGGWFYTF	TGTGCCAGCAGTTACTTTACAGGGACAGGGGGCTGGTTCTACACCTTC
TRBV10-2	TRBD1	.	TRBJ1-4	CASRTGTNEKLFF	TGCGCCAGTAGGACAGGGACTAATGAAAAACTGTTTTTT
TRBV2	.	.	TRBJ1-4	CASRKQVENEKLFF	TGTGCCAGCAGAAAACAGGTAGAGAATGAAAAACTGTTTTTT
TRBV7-9	TRBD2	.	TRBJ2-2	CASSPGRVVAGELFF	TGTGCCAGCAGCCCGGGGAGGGTTGTCGCCGGGGAGCTGTTTTTT
TRBV7-8	TRBD2	few	TRBJ2-1	CASSPRTSALGDEQFF	TGTGCCAGCAGCCCCCGGACTAGCGCCCTGGGGGATGAGCAGTTCTTC
TRBV4-2	.	.	TRBJ2-2	CASSQAVSGTTGELFF	TGTGCCAGCAGCCAAGCCGTCTCAGGTACTACCGGGGAGCTGTTTTTT
TRBV6-5	.	.	TRBJ1-2	CASSYTTGRRFGGYTF	TGTGCCAGCAGTTACACAACAGGGCGACGTTTCGGGGGCTACACCTTC
TRBV2	TRBD1	.	TRBJ2-5	CASREQGAQGETQYF	TGTGCCAGCAGGGAACAGGGGGCGCAGGGAGAGACCCAGTACTTC
TRBV30	.	.	TRBJ2-2	CAWSASLVTGELFF	TGTGCCTGGAGTGCCTCCCTAGTCACCGGGGAGCTGTTTTTT
TRBV10-2	.	once	TRBJ2-2	CASIRTDTGELFF	TGCGCCAGCATCAGGACAGACACCGGGGAGCTGTTTTTT
TRBV6-5	TRBD1	.	TRBJ1-2	CASRDRNYGYTF	TGTGCCAGCAGGGACAGGAACTATGGCTACACCTTC
TRBV3-1/TRBV3-2	.	.	TRBJ1-3	CASSQGGGPQGGNTIYF	TGTGCCAGCAGCCAAGGGGGGGGACCTCAAGGCGGAAACACCATATATTTT
TRBV29-1	TRBD2	.	TRBJ2-1	CSVAVAGRQQFF	TGCAGCGTAGCGGTAGCGGGACGTCAGCAGTTCTTC
TRBV3-1/TRBV3-2	.	few	TRBJ1-3	CASSLFRGGGSGNTIYF	TGTGCCAGCAGCCTCTTCCGGGGAGGGGGTTCGGGAAACACCATATATTTT